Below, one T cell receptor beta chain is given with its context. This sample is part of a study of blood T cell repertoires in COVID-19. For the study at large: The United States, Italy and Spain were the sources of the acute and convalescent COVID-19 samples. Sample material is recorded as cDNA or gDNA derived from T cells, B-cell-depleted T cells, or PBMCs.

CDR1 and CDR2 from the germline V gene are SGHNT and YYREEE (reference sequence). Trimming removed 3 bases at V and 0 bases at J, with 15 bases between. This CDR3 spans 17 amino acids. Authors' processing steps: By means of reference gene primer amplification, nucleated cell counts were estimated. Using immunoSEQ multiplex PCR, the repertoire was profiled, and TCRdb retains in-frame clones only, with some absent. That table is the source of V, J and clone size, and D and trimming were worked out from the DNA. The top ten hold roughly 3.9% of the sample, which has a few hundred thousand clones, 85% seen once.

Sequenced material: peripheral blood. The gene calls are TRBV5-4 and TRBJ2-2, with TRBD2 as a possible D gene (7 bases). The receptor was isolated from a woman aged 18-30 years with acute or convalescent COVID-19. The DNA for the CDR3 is TGTGCCAGCAGCTGGACCCCGGGGGGCGCGAACACCGGGGAGCTGTTTTTT. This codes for CASSWTPGGANTGELFF.